This T cell receptor beta chain was observed in a study of T cell repertoires in cytomegalovirus infection. Turning to the study itself: Indicated by public TCR beta signatures were CMV infection and matching HLA type. Overall study results and limits: Adding up the frequency of public TCR beta families identified people who carried CMV plus the relevant HLA. HLA-C-restricted, CMV-specific TCR beta clonotypes were dominant ex vivo.

V was trimmed by 6 bases and J by 5 bases, leaving 15 bases between them. The length of the CDR3 is 14 residues. The V gene's germline CDR1 is MNHEY and CDR2 SMNVEV (reference sequence). This clonotype has only a few counts. Antigen unknown. TCRdb fed the reads into MiXCR, producing one record per CDR3 protein. The data show 680,000 or so distinct CDR3 sequences, around 32% seen once. This TCR came from a human donor in good health (CMV status not recorded). Some clones in this sample may be carry-over from other donors' samples. This chain joins TRBV27 and TRBJ2-3; possibly TRBD2 for D (6 bases). The sample here was cultured PBMCs, taken from culture after CMV antigen stimulation. The CDR3 here is CASRLALSIDTQYF. The CDR3 nucleotides are TGTGCCAGCAGACTAGCACTGTCGATAGATACGCAGTATTTT.